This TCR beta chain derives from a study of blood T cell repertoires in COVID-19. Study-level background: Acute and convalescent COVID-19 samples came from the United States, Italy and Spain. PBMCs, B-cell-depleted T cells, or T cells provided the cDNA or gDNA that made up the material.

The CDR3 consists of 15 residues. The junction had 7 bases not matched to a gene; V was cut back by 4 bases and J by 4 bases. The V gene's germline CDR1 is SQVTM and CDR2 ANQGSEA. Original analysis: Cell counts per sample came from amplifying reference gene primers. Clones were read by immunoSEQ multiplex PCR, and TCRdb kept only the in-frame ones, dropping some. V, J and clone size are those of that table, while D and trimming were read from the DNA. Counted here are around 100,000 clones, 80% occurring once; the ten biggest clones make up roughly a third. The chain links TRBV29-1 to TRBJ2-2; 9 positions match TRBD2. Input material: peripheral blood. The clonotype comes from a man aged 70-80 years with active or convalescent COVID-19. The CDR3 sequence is CSVGSTSGGTGELFF. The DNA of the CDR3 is TGCAGCGTTGGATCGACTAGCGGCGGCACCGGGGAGCTGTTTTTT.